This entry describes one TCR beta chain. No antigen is known for it. No qualities accompany the bases; no much larger clone lies one base away. The immunoSEQ Assay, a bias-controlled multiplex PCR, was used to amplify TCRbeta CDR3 regions from genomic DNA. On the authors' methods: Within the assay, amplification of reference gene primers was used to estimate how many nucleated cells each sample contained. Sequence reads were collapsed and filtered to measure the absolute abundance of every unique TCRbeta CDR3 rearrangement. For each sample, productive Simpson clonality was calculated as the square root of Simpson's diversity index across productive rearrangements. TCRdb carries this immuneACCESS record with in-frame sequences only. Its versions omit some clonotypes, under half of them owing to an unresolved V gene in the studies checked, with the rest unexplained. V and J calls and clone size follow that table, whereas D and trimming were derived from the DNA. The sample table holds about 190,000 clones, of which 80% to 90% were seen once. The ten biggest clones cover 1.1% of the sample.

This specimen belongs to a study of blood T cell repertoires in COVID-19 (dated by TCRdb to between 2020 and 2021). With respect to the entire study: Collaborator samples came from the United States, Italy and Spain and covered acute and convalescent phases of COVID-19. Where available, HLA class I and class II types were obtained from metadata supplied by the sample provider rather than from assay-based typing. The dataset comprised deeply sampled blood TCRbeta repertoires from subjects exposed to, actively infected with, or recovered from COVID-19. The material from the prospective study consisted of cDNA or gDNA derived from T cells, B-cell-depleted T cells, or PBMCs. Samples were obtained from the ongoing ImmuneRACE study (first 160 participants) and from some 1,200 subjects provided by 6 global collaborators. The repertoires were made available in a free public database intended to serve as a resource for research on the immune response to SARS-CoV-2. A de-identified subject ID, COVID-19 status, age in years and sex were almost always included in the sample metadata.

The investigation overall reported the following: How much clinical and demographic metadata was included differed by source and by participant, and the metadata was provided uncurated.

The collaborating institutions used their own protocols to collect whole blood in K2EDTA tubes. For TCRbeta analysis, collaborator samples were shipped as frozen whole blood, as isolated PBMCs, or as DNA extracted from either sample type. For CDR1 and CDR2, the germline V gene lists SNHLY and FYNNEI. V is cut back by 6 bases and J by 14 bases, with 4 bases in the junction unmatched. Inclusive of the bounding cysteine and phenylalanine, the CDR3 is 10 residues long. This entry keeps only the CDR3 DNA: 30 bases, framed from base 1. This sequence was found in a man aged 25 to 40 with acute or convalescent COVID-19. The chain employs TRBV2 and TRBJ2-5; the central 9 bases match TRBD2. The sequenced material came from peripheral blood. The DNA is TGTGCCAGCAGCAGCGGGGGGCCCTACTTC. It encodes CASSSGGPYF.